Below, one T cell receptor (beta chain) is given with its context. Its target antigen remains unknown. The cohort consisted of 650 to 850 healthy bone marrow donors. At the time of sampling, all cohort members were nominally healthy, though unrecorded immune exposures were likely present. The donor tested CMV seronegative and was one of the 352 seronegative cohort members. A peripheral blood sample was provided by each donor, and peripheral blood mononuclear cells were used for TCR beta sequencing. The Qiagen DNeasy Blood Extraction Kit was used to extract genomic DNA from the blood cell samples. The sample belongs to a study of cytomegalovirus exposure and HLA in healthy donors (dated by TCRdb to about 2017). Describing the broader study: An earlier analysis of more than 550 of the donors reported about 300 Gb of sequence data and around 100 million unique TCR beta sequences obtained from approximately 180 million T cells. In an earlier analysis of 500 to 650 of the donors, high-throughput TCR beta sequencing was used to judge whether each TCR beta V gene segment behaved as functional or pseudogenic. Donor age, sex, ethnicity and CMV serostatus were compiled alongside the repertoire data. All discovery cohort repertoires had been generated using a single sequencing platform. A later analysis re-analyzed previously published TCR beta repertoires from several hundred donors and added high-resolution HLA genotyping to study TCR occurrence patterns. Besides the first cohort of around 670 subjects, a separate validation cohort made up of 120 or so different subjects was used. The aim of the study was to test whether cataloging public T cell receptors could identify signatures of past pathogen exposure. About 280 gigabases of sequencing data and about 92 million unique TCR sequences made up an early release that covered 640 HLA-typed donors. To predict cytomegalovirus infection status, the study brought together high-throughput TCR immunosequencing, statistical association of individual TCRs with disease status, and machine learning. The study profiled the T cell repertoires of fewer than 850 subjects by immunosequencing and related them to cytomegalovirus serostatus. Genome-wide SNP genotypes for about three fifths of the 666 donors were used in a later genetic analysis, which treated that subset as a discovery cohort. Among some 410 genotyped donors of the cohort, an average of roughly 230,000 unique TCR beta nucleotide sequences was sequenced per donor, of which roughly 17% were non-productive. Of the approximately 400 genotyped donors, 65% to 90% fell in the genetic ancestry cluster associated with self-reported Caucasian donors. Roughly five DR-DQ haplotypes were handled as single units for association and clustering because linkage in the cohort was strong. The later analysis used no new phenotypic data to find candidate immune exposures, relying instead on TCR beta sequences and their occurrence across donors. HLA typing covered class I and class II loci at four-digit resolution. The number of donors typed differed by locus, with roughly 620-640 for A, B, C, DRB1 and DQB1, roughly 520 for DQA1, 600 to 610 for DPA1, and some 470 for DPB1. Findings and caveats that apply to the study as a whole: Because counts were too low, seventeen rarely observed V segments, including chromosome 9 orphons, were excluded from the earlier analysis of 500 to 700 of the donors. The classifier was reported to diagnose cytomegalovirus status with high specificity and sensitivity in both the original cohort and the validation cohort. Presence/absence analyses assumed roughly uniform sequencing depth across donors, an assumption that may not hold. Most CMV-associated TCR beta chains appeared to be HLA-restricted in a later analysis, and the HLA associations seemed to be driven largely by CMV exposure. Across donors, most TCR sequences were observed very rarely, whereas some public TCRs were present in many individuals. The authors suggested that the approach could potentially be generalized to other disease states and immunological phenotypes. Some IMGT-functional V segments, including TRBV6-2 and TRBV6-3, could not be told apart with the 87-base-pair reads, so those segments were excluded. A further reported finding was that TCR beta sequences accurately predicted the HLA-A and HLA-B alleles for most subjects in the first cohort. In a later analysis, HLA-associated TCR beta chains showed more clonal expansion and lower generation probabilities than non-associated chains that were equally common. Immune exposure information for the cohort was limited to CMV serostatus. A few of the identified cytomegalovirus-associated TCR beta chains were confirmed in vitro to be specific for cytomegalovirus antigens. A later analysis associated 16,951 TCR beta sequences with specific HLA alleles at a false discovery rate of 0.05. According to a later genetic analysis, donors in an Asian-associated ancestry cluster had fewer N-insertions in productive TCRs than the approximately 700-donor mean. A group of highly shared sequence variants was considered likely to be a technical artifact of the sequencing pipeline. Because some donors lacked HLA typing at each locus, the association tests relied only on the typed subset. This cohort had only TCR beta chains sequenced, and the lack of alpha or paired-chain data limited which features could be detected. A later analysis reported that several top co-occurrence clusters appeared linked to parvovirus B19, influenza, CMV and Epstein-Barr virus. Strong co-occurrence of HLA alleles, especially DR and DQ, made assigning TCR associations to individual alleles difficult. Linkage disequilibrium might explain the correlated functional status among segregating V segments, but an unknown experimental factor could not be ruled out. Broadly in line with IMGT annotations, most TCR beta V segments showed up in productive rearrangements about 87% or about 30% of the time in an earlier analysis of around 600 of the donors. A later genetic analysis associated a missense DCLRE1C variant with V-gene and J-gene trimming of TCR beta chains, and an independent cohort replicated the association. In the study, 150 to 200 TCR beta chains were listed as associated with cytomegalovirus. In a later analysis, the rate of TCR association differed among HLA loci, with DRB1 alleles having the most associated TCRs and HLA-C alleles having the fewest.

Ends trimmed: V by 4 bases, J by 4 bases; bases unmatched to a gene: 3. Reading from cysteine to phenylalanine, the CDR3 counts 14 amino acids. Left in the record is the CDR3 DNA by itself, 42 bases read in frame from the first base. Per the germline V gene (reference sequence), SEHNR is the CDR1 and FQNEAQ is the CDR2. The library was generated by the immunoSEQ multiplex PCR assay. For the multiplex PCR, a mixture combining 60 forward primers for TCR Vbeta segments and 13 reverse primers for TCR Jbeta segments was used. Amplification of the CDR3 region of rearranged TCR beta genes was performed with a multiplex PCR assay on genomic DNA. The Illumina HiSeq System was used to sequence the amplified TCR beta libraries as 87-base-pair reads. Concerning the study's data processing: Across the 670 or so repertoires, a later analysis counted 78 million or so unique TCR beta chains, some 11 million of which were shared by at least two donors. Raw reads were error-corrected and collapsed into unique sequences by a nearest-neighbor algorithm in which closely related sequences were merged to remove PCR and sequencing errors. Alignment of CDR3 sequences to IMGT reference sequences was used to assign V, D and J gene segments. For a sequence to be retained, a match of at least six nucleotides to both a V gene segment and a J gene segment was required. Rearrangements were classified as productive when the CDR3 lacked stop codons and remained in frame with V and J, and all other rearrangements were classified as non-productive. Following IMGT convention, CDR3 was defined as the stretch from the second conserved V-encoded cysteine to the conserved J-encoded phenylalanine. Sequences without an unambiguous match to a single V gene segment were excluded from the earlier analysis of several hundred of the donors. An earlier analysis of 450 to 650 of the donors called V segments functional above 56.7% productive rearrangements and segregating when the between-donor standard deviation exceeded 5%. A statistical classification framework was built to diagnose cytomegalovirus status from the catalog of TCR beta chain sequences. A later analysis assigned V and J genes by comparing TCR nucleotide sequences with IMGT/GENE-DB human TR gene sequences. In a later analysis, CDR3 sequences and most-parsimonious VDJ recombination scenarios were assigned using the TCRdist pipeline. In a later analysis, each TCR beta chain was defined by its CDR3 amino acid sequence together with its V-gene family, and reads without a unique V-gene family were excluded. As a way to deal with suspected cross-contamination and a sequencing artifact, a later analysis dropped roughly 620 nucleotide sequences that were highly shared and had low generation probability. A later analysis calculated a clonal expansion index for each public chain from normalized within-repertoire ranks of inferred template counts. Generation probabilities in a later analysis came from a VDJ recombination model fitted to out-of-frame rearrangements, and those results were checked against IGoR. In a later analysis, TCR-TCR, TCR-HLA and TCR-CMV co-occurrence was scored with hypergeometric tests, and a repertoire-size bias correction was applied to TCR pairs. To estimate false discovery rates, a later analysis permuted the HLA or CMV assignments 20 times. A later analysis grouped co-occurring TCRs with DBSCAN, adding TCRdist sequence similarity when clustering within HLA-allele-positive subsets. For co-occurrence clustering, repertoires with fewer than 30,000 or more than 120,000 public chains were excluded, along with several repertoires with anomalous nucleotide sharing. The table was pulled from immuneACCESS by TCRdb, which kept in-frame rearrangements only. Such tables lose some clones; where checked, under half of the loss comes from unresolved V genes, and the rest has no known cause. The V and J calls and clone size come from that table; D and trimming were worked out from the DNA. This sample's table carries about 160,000 clones. The biggest ten clones account for 1% to 1.5% of the sample.

The TCR comes from a woman in her sixties in good health and CMV-seronegative. The chain joins TRBV7-9 to TRBJ1-1; 10 middle bases align to TRBD1. The sequenced sample consisted of PBMCs. At the DNA level, the sequence is TGTGCCAGCAGCTCCCGGGACAGGGGCACTGAAGCTTTCTTT. Its protein product is CASSSRDRGTEAFF.